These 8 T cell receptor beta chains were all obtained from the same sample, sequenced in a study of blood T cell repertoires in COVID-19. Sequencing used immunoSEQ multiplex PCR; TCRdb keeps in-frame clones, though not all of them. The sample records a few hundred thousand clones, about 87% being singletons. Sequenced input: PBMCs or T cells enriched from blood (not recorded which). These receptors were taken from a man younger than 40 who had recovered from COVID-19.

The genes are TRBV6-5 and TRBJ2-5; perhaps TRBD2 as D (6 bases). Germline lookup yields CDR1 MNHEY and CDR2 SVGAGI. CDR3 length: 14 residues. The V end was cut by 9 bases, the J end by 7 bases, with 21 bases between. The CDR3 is CASRIADSGVTQYF. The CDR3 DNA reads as TGTGCCAGTAGAATAGCGGATAGTGGGGTGACCCAGTACTTC.

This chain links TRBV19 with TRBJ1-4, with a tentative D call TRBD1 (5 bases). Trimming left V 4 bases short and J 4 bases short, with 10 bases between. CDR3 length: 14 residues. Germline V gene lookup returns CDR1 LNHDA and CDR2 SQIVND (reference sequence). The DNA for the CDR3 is TGTGCCAGTAGTAGGACACACGATAATGAAAAACTGTTTTTT. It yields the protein CASSRTHDNEKLFF.

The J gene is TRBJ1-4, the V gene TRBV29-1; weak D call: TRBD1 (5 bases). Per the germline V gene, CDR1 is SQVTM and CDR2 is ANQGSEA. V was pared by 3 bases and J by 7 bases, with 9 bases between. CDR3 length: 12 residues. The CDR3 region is CSVEGEGEKLFF. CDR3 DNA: TGCAGCGTTGAGGGGGAGGGTGAAAAACTGTTTTTT. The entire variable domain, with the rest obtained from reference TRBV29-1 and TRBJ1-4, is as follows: SAVISQKPSRDICQRGTSLTIQCQVDSQVTMMFWYRQQPGQSLTLIATANQGSEATYESGFVIDKFPISRPNLTFSTLTVSNMSPEDSSIYLCSVEGEGEKLFFGSGTQLSVL.

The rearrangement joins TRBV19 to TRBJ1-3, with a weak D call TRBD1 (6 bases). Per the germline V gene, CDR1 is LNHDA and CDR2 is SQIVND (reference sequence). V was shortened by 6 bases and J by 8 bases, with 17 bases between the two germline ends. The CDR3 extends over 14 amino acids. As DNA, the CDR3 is TGTGCCAGTAGCCCTGGGTTCCAGGGGTACACCATATATTTT. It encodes CASSPGFQGYTIYF.

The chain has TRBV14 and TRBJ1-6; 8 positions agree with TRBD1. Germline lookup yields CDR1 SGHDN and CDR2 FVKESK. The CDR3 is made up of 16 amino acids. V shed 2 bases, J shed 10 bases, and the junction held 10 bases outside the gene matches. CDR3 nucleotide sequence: TGTGCCAGCAGCCAAAGGCAGGGGGCGCGGGGATCACCCCTCCACTTT. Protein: CASSQRQGARGSPLHF.

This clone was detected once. CDR3 bases: TGTGCCAGCAGCTCCGGGGGAGGGGCAGGGGTAGCAGATACGCAGTATTTT. Translating gives CASSSGGGAGVADTQYF. V usage is TRBV5-4 and J usage is TRBJ2-3, with a weak D call TRBD2 (7 bases). This CDR3 has 17 residues. Per germline, CDR1 SGHNT and CDR2 YYREEE (reference sequence). The V and J ends lost 3 bases and 4 bases respectively, with 21 bases between them.

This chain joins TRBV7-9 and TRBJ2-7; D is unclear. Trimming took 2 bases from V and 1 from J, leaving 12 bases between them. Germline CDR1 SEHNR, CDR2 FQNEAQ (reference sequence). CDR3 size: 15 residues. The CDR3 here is CASSLLTPTSYEQYF. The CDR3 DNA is TGTGCCAGCAGCTTACTCACCCCGACTTCCTACGAGCAGTACTTC.

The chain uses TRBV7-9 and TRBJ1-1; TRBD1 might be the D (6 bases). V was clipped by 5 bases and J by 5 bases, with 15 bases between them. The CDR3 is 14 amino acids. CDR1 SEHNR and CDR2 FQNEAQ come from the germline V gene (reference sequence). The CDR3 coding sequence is TGTGCCAGCAGCCCGAAAGGGGGTTGGACTGAAGCTTTCTTT. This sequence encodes CASSPKGGWTEAFF.